The rows below give T cell receptor beta chains drawn from one sample of a study of T cells after posttransplantation cyclophosphamide. This table comes from immunoSEQ multiplex PCR, and its TCRdb copy is limited to in-frame clones, with some not included. Of about 3,600 clones in the sample, roughly 70% were seen once. Input material: memory CD8+ T cells sorted from blood. All receptors derive from a man aged 50 to 60. CDR3s include the opening cysteine and the closing phenylalanine or tryptophan. The D gene is left open where the match is weak. Only part of the rows carry a size: once, few, many, or a class if the clone is expanded.

V,J,D,size,DNA,CDR3
TRBV4-3,TRBJ2-3,-,-,TGCGCCAGCAGCCAAGCGGTAGCTGGGGATACGCAGTATTTT,CASSQAVAGDTQYF
TRBV5-6,TRBJ2-7,TRBD2,-,TGTGCCAGCAGCTGGTGGACTAGCGGGATCCGAAACGAGCAGTACTTC,CASSWWTSGIRNEQYF
TRBV14,TRBJ2-3,TRBD1,-,TGTGCCAGCAGCCGTAGGGACAGCGCTACAGATACGCAGTATTTT,CASSRRDSATDTQYF
TRBV2,TRBJ2-1,TRBD1,-,TGTGCCAGCAACCCCCCGGGACAGGTTAATGAGCAGTTCTTC,CASNPPGQVNEQFF
TRBV7-2,TRBJ1-1,-,-,TGTGCCAGCAGCTTATTTTTTGGGGGGGGAACTGAAGCTTTCTTT,CASSLFFGGGTEAFF
TRBV14,TRBJ2-7,-,-,TGTGCCAGCAGCCAAGGTTCCGCGGTTTCTTCCTACGAGCAGTACTTC,CASSQGSAVSSYEQYF
TRBV7-8,TRBJ1-5,-,-,TGTGCCAGCAGCTTAGGTCTTCAGCCCCAGCATTTT,CASSLGLQPQHF
TRBV13,TRBJ1-2,TRBD1,-,TGTGCCAGCAGCTCCGGGACAGGGCGCTATGGCTACACCTTC,CASSSGTGRYGYTF
TRBV4-1,TRBJ1-5,-,-,TGCGCCAGCAGCCAAGGGGGAGAAGGGCAGCCCCAGCATTTT,CASSQGGEGQPQHF
TRBV28,TRBJ1-1,-,-,TGTGCCAGCAGTTTAGTCGGTGTCTTGGGCAGTGAAGCTTTCTTT,CASSLVGVLGSEAFF
TRBV9,TRBJ1-1,-,-,TGTGCCAGCAGCGTAGGAGGTGAAGGTGAAGCTTTCTTT,CASSVGGEGEAFF
TRBV7-8,TRBJ2-7,-,-,TGTGCCAGCAGCCCCCTCGGTTACGAGCAGTACTTC,CASSPLGYEQYF
TRBV6-1,TRBJ1-1,-,-,TGTGCCAGCAGTCTTGGCCAAGGGGGCACTGAAGCTTTCTTT,CASSLGQGGTEAFF
TRBV29-1,TRBJ1-1,-,-,TGCAGCGTTGGGGTCGGAGGGTACACTGAAGCTTTCTTT,CSVGVGGYTEAFF
TRBV7-6,TRBJ2-1,TRBD2,-,TGTGCCAGCAGCTGGGGGACTAGCGGGAGCAATGAGCAGTTCTTC,CASSWGTSGSNEQFF
TRBV19,TRBJ2-7,-,-,TGTGCCACCTCTAGTCCGGCCTACGAGCAGTACTTC,CATSSPAYEQYF
TRBV27,TRBJ2-3,-,-,TGTGCCAGCAGTTTGCTAGGTACGCAGTATTTT,CASSLLGTQYF
TRBV28,TRBJ1-5,TRBD1,-,TGTGCCAGCAGTTCCTCCGCCCCGACAGGGGTAAGCAGGGCCCAGCATTTT,CASSSSAPTGVSRAQHF
TRBV7-3,TRBJ2-1,TRBD2,-,TGTGCCAGCAGCTTAACCGGGACTAGCGGCCCCTACAATGAGCAGTTCTTC,CASSLTGTSGPYNEQFF
TRBV29-1,TRBJ2-7,TRBD2,-,TGCAGCGTAATAGCGGGAGGCCCCTACGAGCAGTACTTC,CSVIAGGPYEQYF
TRBV9,TRBJ2-7,TRBD1,few,TGTGCCAGCAGCACGGACAGGGGGTGGTCGGACGAGCAGTACTTC,CASSTDRGWSDEQYF
TRBV7-6,TRBJ1-5,TRBD1,-,TGTGCCAGCAGCCCCGCCAGGACAGGGGAAGTCGGGCAGCCCCAGCATTTT,CASSPARTGEVGQPQHF
TRBV7-2,TRBJ2-7,-,-,TGTGCCAGCAGCTGGGCGGGGAGCTCCTACGAGCAGTACTTC,CASSWAGSSYEQYF